A selection of T cell receptor beta chains follows, all from one sample in a study of blood T cell repertoires in COVID-19. Generated by immunoSEQ multiplex PCR, the TCRdb table keeps only in-frame clones and is missing some. The sample records tens of thousands of clones, roughly 88% being singletons. What was sequenced was peripheral blood. The origin of the receptors is a human donor in a cohort sampled during active COVID-19. Each CDR3 is given with its conserved first and last residue. D genes are given only for firm matches. Only part of the rows carry a size: once, few, many, or a class if the clone is expanded.

TRBV10-3	14	.	TRBJ1-6	.	CAISQTASDSPLHF	TGTGCCATCAGCCAGACAGCGTCCGATTCACCCCTCCACTTT
TRBV25-1	15	.	TRBJ1-1	.	CASKNSRYMNTEAFF	TGTGCCAGCAAGAACAGCCGATACATGAACACTGAAGCTTTCTTT
TRBV30	13	.	TRBJ2-7	TRBD1	CAWIPGGSYEQYF	TGTGCCTGGATTCCAGGGGGCTCCTACGAGCAGTACTTC
TRBV10-1	13	.	TRBJ1-1	.	CASSGGMNTEAFF	TGCGCCAGCAGTGGTGGCATGAACACTGAAGCTTTCTTT
TRBV7-9	16	.	TRBJ2-1	TRBD2	CASSLSSGGPYNEQFF	TGTGCCAGCAGCTTATCTAGCGGGGGGCCCTACAATGAGCAGTTCTTC
TRBV6-5	15	.	TRBJ2-7	TRBD2	CASRGLAGGRREQYF	TGTGCCAGCAGGGGACTAGCGGGGGGGCGTCGAGAGCAGTACTTC
TRBV24-1	15	.	TRBJ1-2	TRBD1	CATSPRGLGNYGYTF	TGTGCCACCAGTCCTAGGGGGCTCGGTAACTATGGCTACACCTTC
TRBV6-1	14	.	TRBJ1-4	.	CASSEWGEGEKLFF	TGTGCCAGCAGTGAATGGGGGGAAGGTGAAAAACTGTTTTTT
TRBV10-3	14	.	TRBJ2-4	TRBD1	CAISATGGKNIQYF	TGTGCCATCAGCGCGACAGGGGGCAAAAACATTCAGTACTTC
TRBV7-4	15	once	TRBJ1-4	.	CASSWVWTVNEKLFF	TGTGCCAGCAGCTGGGTTTGGACAGTTAATGAAAAACTGTTTTTT
TRBV3-1/TRBV3-2	15	.	TRBJ2-5	.	CASSQLGGLKETQYF	TGTGCCAGCAGCCAATTGGGAGGTCTTAAAGAGACCCAGTACTTC
TRBV7-9	16	.	TRBJ1-1	TRBD1	CASSSITGQGNTEAFF	TGTGCCAGCAGCTCCATTACGGGACAGGGAAACACTGAAGCTTTCTTT
TRBV5-4	13	.	TRBJ2-5	.	CASSFQGSETQYF	TGTGCCAGCAGCTTTCAGGGTTCAGAGACCCAGTACTTC
TRBV5-1	14	.	TRBJ1-3	.	CASSVTGSGNTIYF	TGCGCCAGCAGCGTTACGGGCTCTGGAAACACCATATATTTT
TRBV3-1/TRBV3-2	17	.	TRBJ1-3	TRBD1	CASSQVGTGGVGNTIYF	TGTGCCAGCAGCCAAGTTGGGACAGGGGGCGTTGGAAACACCATATATTTT
TRBV14	14	.	TRBJ2-1	.	CASSQGRAYNEQFF	TGTGCCAGCAGCCAAGGCCGGGCCTACAATGAGCAGTTCTTC
TRBV6-6	15	.	TRBJ1-2	TRBD1	CASSRSRGSGYGYTF	TGTGCCAGCAGTCGATCCAGGGGGTCTGGCTATGGCTACACCTTC
TRBV5-5	17	.	TRBJ1-2	.	CASSLNPGSPANYGYTF	TGTGCCAGCAGCTTGAACCCGGGTAGCCCGGCTAACTATGGCTACACCTTC
TRBV7-6	12	.	TRBJ2-5	.	CASSLNRETQYF	TGTGCCAGCAGCTTGAACAGAGAGACCCAGTACTTC
TRBV10-3	15	.	TRBJ2-7	TRBD1	CAISELQGIPYEQYF	TGTGCCATCAGTGAGCTACAGGGGATTCCCTACGAGCAGTACTTC
TRBV18	16	.	TRBJ1-2	TRBD1	CASSPKTGTGLYGYTF	TGTGCCAGCTCACCAAAGACCGGGACAGGGCTATATGGCTACACCTTC
TRBV24-1	12	.	TRBJ1-2	.	CATSESARDYTF	TGTGCCACCAGTGAATCTGCCCGCGACTACACCTTC
TRBV19	14	.	TRBJ2-1	.	CASSMMAGHNEQFF	TGTGCCAGTAGTATGATGGCAGGCCACAATGAGCAGTTCTTC
TRBV7-9	14	.	TRBJ2-5	.	CASSLAQGWETQYF	TGTGCCAGCAGCCTAGCACAGGGTTGGGAGACCCAGTACTTC
TRBV29-1	14	.	TRBJ1-2	TRBD1	CSVQPPDRDYGYTF	TGCAGCGTCCAACCCCCCGACAGGGATTATGGCTACACCTTC
TRBV19	15	.	TRBJ1-2	TRBD1	CASSTPEYDRAVHTF	TGTGCCAGTAGTACCCCTGAATACGACAGGGCGGTTCACACCTTC
TRBV28	14	.	TRBJ2-1	TRBD1	CASRPTGDGNEQFF	TGTGCCAGCAGGCCGACAGGGGACGGCAATGAGCAGTTCTTC
TRBV19	16	.	TRBJ1-3	.	CASSRRRESSGNTIYF	TGTGCCAGTAGCAGGAGACGGGAATCCTCTGGAAACACCATATATTTT
TRBV6-5	16	.	TRBJ1-4	.	CASSSRLTVKNEKLFF	TGTGCCAGCAGTTCTCGCCTGACAGTGAAAAATGAAAAACTGTTTTTT
TRBV6-5	13	.	TRBJ1-5	.	CASISLANQPQHF	TGTGCCAGCATTAGTTTAGCGAATCAGCCCCAGCATTTT
TRBV5-1	19	once	TRBJ2-2	TRBD1	CASSLAELFNRGNTGELFF	TGCGCCAGCAGCTTGGCCGAACTATTTAACAGGGGGAACACCGGGGAGCTGTTTTTT